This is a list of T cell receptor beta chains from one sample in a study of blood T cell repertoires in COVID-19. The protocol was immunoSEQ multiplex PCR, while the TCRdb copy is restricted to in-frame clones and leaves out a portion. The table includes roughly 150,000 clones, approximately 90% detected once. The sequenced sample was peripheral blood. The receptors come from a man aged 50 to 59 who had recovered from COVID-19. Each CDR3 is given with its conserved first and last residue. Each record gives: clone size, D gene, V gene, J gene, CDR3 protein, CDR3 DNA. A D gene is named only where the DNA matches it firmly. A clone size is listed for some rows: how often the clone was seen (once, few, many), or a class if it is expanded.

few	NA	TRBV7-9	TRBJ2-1	CASSPRETYNEQFF	TGTGCCAGCAGCCCACGGGAGACCTACAATGAGCAGTTCTTC
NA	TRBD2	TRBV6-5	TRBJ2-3	CASSYGTSRTDTQYF	TGTGCCAGCAGTTACGGGACTAGCCGAACAGATACGCAGTATTTT
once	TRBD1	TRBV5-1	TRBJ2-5	CASSRGQGKETQYF	TGCGCCAGCAGCAGAGGACAGGGCAAAGAGACCCAGTACTTC
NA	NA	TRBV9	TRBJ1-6	CASSVTGFRNSPLHF	TGTGCCAGCAGCGTAACGGGGTTCCGGAATTCACCCCTCCACTTT
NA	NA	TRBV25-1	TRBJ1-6	CASSVSYSPLHF	TGTGCCAGCAGTGTGTCTTATTCACCCCTCCACTTT
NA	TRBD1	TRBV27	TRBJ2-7	CASSLTTGTYEQYF	TGTGCCAGCAGTTTAACGACAGGGACGTACGAGCAGTACTTC
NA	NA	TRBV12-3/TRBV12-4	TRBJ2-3	CASSTGDTQYF	TGTGCCAGCAGCACAGGGGATACGCAGTATTTT
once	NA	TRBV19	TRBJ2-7	CASSTPPTYEQYF	TGTGCCAGTTCGACTCCTCCGACCTACGAGCAGTACTTC
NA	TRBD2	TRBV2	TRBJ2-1	CASIRTSGSSYNEQFF	TGTGCCAGCATCCGGACTAGCGGTAGCTCCTACAATGAGCAGTTCTTC
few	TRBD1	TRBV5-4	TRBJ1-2	CASSRTGGVDGYTF	TGTGCCAGCAGCAGGACAGGGGGCGTCGATGGCTACACCTTC
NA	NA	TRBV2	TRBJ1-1	CASSERSRGEAFF	TGTGCCAGCAGTGAACGCTCCCGGGGTGAAGCTTTCTTT
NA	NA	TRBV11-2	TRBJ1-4	CASSLDVGGGEKLFF	TGTGCCAGCAGCTTAGATGTCGGGGGAGGAGAAAAACTGTTTTTT
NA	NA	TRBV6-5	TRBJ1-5	CASSPHAGQPQHF	TGTGCCAGCAGCCCCCACGCCGGGCAGCCCCAGCATTTT
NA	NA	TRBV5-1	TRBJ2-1	CASSLTLTQPDYNEQFF	TGCGCCAGCAGCTTAACCCTGACTCAGCCCGACTACAATGAGCAGTTCTTC
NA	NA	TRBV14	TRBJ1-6	CASSQFGQYSPLHF	TGTGCCAGCAGCCAATTTGGGCAGTATTCACCCCTCCACTTT
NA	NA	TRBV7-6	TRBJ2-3	CASSSNQNTQYF	TGTGCCAGCAGCTCGAATCAGAATACGCAGTATTTT
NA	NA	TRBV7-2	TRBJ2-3	CASSLQGTDTQYF	TGTGCCAGCAGCTTACAGGGTACAGATACGCAGTATTTT
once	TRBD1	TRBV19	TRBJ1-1	CASSVSSGTVTEAFF	TGTGCCAGTAGTGTCTCCTCCGGGACAGTCACTGAAGCTTTCTTT
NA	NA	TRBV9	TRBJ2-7	CASSADSGERMREQYF	TGTGCCAGCAGCGCCGATAGCGGCGAACGGATGCGAGAGCAGTACTTC
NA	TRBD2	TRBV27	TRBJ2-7	CASTPGTSGFLHYF	TGTGCCAGCACACCCGGGACTAGCGGGTTCCTACACTACTTC
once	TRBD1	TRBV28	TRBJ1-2	CASSLGAGQVYGYTF	TGTGCCAGCAGTTTAGGCGCGGGACAGGTCTATGGCTACACCTTC
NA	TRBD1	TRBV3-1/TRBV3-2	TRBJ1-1	CASSGRGRNTEAFF	TGTGCCAGCAGTGGCAGGGGGCGGAACACTGAAGCTTTCTTT
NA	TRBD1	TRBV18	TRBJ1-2	CASSRTTGPNYGYTF	TGTGCCAGCTCACGAACGACAGGGCCGAACTATGGCTACACCTTC
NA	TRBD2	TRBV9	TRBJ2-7	CASSVEGGPPYEQYF	TGTGCCAGCAGCGTGGAGGGAGGGCCCCCCTACGAGCAGTACTTC
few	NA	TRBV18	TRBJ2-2	CASSPKSTGELFF	TGTGCCAGCTCACCCAAGAGCACCGGGGAGCTGTTTTTT
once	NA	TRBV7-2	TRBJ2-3	CASSSLLGGRDTYTQYF	TGTGCCAGCAGCTCTCTTCTGGGGGGGAGGGACACATATACGCAGTATTTT
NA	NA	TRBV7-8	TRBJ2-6	CASSLSGRANVLTF	TGTGCCAGCAGCTTATCGGGTCGGGCCAACGTCCTGACTTTC
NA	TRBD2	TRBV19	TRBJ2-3	CASSPLAGGYTDTQYF	TGTGCCAGTAGTCCCCTAGCGGGGGGGTACACAGATACGCAGTATTTT
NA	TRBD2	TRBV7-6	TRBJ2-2	CASSLILAHTGELFF	TGTGCCAGCAGCTTAATACTAGCGCACACCGGGGAGCTGTTTTTT
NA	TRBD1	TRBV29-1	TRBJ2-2	CSVAGTGVTGELFF	TGCAGCGTCGCCGGGACAGGGGTCACCGGGGAGCTGTTTTTT
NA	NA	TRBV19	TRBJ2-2	CASMPPGKTGELFF	TGTGCCAGTATGCCCCCCGGGAAAACCGGGGAGCTGTTTTTT
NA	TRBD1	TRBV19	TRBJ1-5	CASSIDGTGGGQPQHF	TGTGCCAGTAGTATAGACGGGACAGGGGGCGGTCAGCCCCAGCATTTT
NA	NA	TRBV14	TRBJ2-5	CASSQGVTYQETQYF	TGTGCCAGCAGCCAAGGAGTCACGTACCAAGAGACCCAGTACTTC
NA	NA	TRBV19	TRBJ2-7	CASSLLVGYEQYF	TGTGCCAGTAGCCTATTAGTCGGCTACGAGCAGTACTTC
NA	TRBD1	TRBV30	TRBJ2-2	CAWSATTGAVGELFF	TGTGCCTGGAGCGCCACGACAGGGGCGGTCGGGGAGCTGTTTTTT
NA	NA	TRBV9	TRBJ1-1	CASSVGGIEDTEAFF	TGTGCCAGCAGCGTAGGAGGGATTGAGGATACTGAAGCTTTCTTT
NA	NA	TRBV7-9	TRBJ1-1	CASSPTGGLSTEAFF	TGTGCCAGCAGCCCGACCGGGGGGCTGAGCACTGAAGCTTTCTTT
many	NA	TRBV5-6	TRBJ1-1	CASSSGTGYTEAFF	TGTGCCAGCAGCTCCGGAACAGGGTACACTGAAGCTTTCTTT
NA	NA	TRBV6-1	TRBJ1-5	CASSEVSSNQPQHF	TGTGCCAGCAGTGAAGTGTCGAGCAATCAGCCCCAGCATTTT
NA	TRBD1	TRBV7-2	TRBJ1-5	CASSSTGGVQPQHF	TGTGCCAGCAGCTCAACAGGGGGCGTTCAGCCCCAGCATTTT
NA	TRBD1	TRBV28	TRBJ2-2	CASSYPGTGRGGELFF	TGTGCCAGCAGTTATCCGGGGACAGGGCGAGGCGGGGAGCTGTTTTTT
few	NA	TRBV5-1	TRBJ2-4	CASSEGYGGVNIQYF	TGCGCCAGCAGCGAAGGATATGGGGGCGTAAACATTCAGTACTTC
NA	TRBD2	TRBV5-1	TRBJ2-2	CASSLQREDPGELFF	TGCGCCAGCAGCTTGCAGCGGGAGGACCCCGGGGAGCTGTTTTTT
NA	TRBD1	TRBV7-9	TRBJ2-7	CASSLGGTSDRARGYEQYF	TGTGCCAGCAGCTTAGGGGGGACCTCCGACAGGGCGAGAGGCTACGAGCAGTACTTC
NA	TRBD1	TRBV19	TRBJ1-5	CASSTGQVHQPQHF	TGTGCCAGTAGTACGGGACAGGTCCATCAGCCCCAGCATTTT
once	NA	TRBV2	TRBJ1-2	CASSENGGEYGYTF	TGTGCCAGCAGTGAAAACGGAGGGGAGTATGGCTACACCTTC
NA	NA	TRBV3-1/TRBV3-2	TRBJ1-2	CASSQDPSGYGYTF	TGTGCCAGCAGCCAAGATCCATCGGGGTATGGCTACACCTTC
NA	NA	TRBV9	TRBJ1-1	CASSVTGNTEAFF	TGTGCCAGCAGCGTGACGGGAAACACTGAAGCTTTCTTT
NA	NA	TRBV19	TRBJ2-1	CASRNRDSYNEQFF	TGTGCCAGCCGCAACAGGGATTCCTACAATGAGCAGTTCTTC
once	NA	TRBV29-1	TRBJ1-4	CSVGGGGEKLFF	TGCAGCGTTGGAGGGGGGGGTGAAAAACTGTTTTTT
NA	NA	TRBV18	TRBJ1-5	CASSPGGGQPQHF	TGTGCCAGCTCACCGGGGGGGGGTCAGCCCCAGCATTTT
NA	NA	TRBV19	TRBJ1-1	CASRDWGRGGVTEAFF	TGTGCCAGTAGGGATTGGGGCAGGGGTGGGGTAACTGAAGCTTTCTTT
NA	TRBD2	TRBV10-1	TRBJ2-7	CASRWEGSHYEQYF	TGCGCCAGCAGGTGGGAGGGCAGTCACTACGAGCAGTACTTC
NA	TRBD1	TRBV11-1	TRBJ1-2	CASSFSGTAGYTF	TGTGCCAGCAGCTTTTCCGGGACAGCTGGCTACACCTTC
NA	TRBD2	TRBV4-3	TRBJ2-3	CASSQDMSSGVITQYF	TGCGCCAGCAGCCAAGATATGTCTAGCGGGGTTATTACGCAGTATTTT
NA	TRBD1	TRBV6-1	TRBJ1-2	CASSELGQGRYGYTF	TGTGCCAGCAGTGAACTGGGACAGGGGAGGTATGGCTACACCTTC
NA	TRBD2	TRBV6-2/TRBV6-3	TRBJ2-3	CASSPIAGETDTQYF	TGTGCCAGCAGCCCGATAGCGGGAGAGACAGATACGCAGTATTTT
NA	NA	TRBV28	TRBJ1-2	CASSLPGAAGYTF	TGTGCCAGCAGTTTGCCAGGGGCTGCTGGCTACACCTTC
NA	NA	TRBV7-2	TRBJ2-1	CASSLIKDSLYNEQFF	TGTGCCAGCAGCTTAATAAAGGACAGCCTCTACAATGAGCAGTTCTTC
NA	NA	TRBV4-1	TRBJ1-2	CASSQVSRGYGYTF	TGCGCCAGCAGCCAAGTTAGTCGGGGGTATGGCTACACCTTC